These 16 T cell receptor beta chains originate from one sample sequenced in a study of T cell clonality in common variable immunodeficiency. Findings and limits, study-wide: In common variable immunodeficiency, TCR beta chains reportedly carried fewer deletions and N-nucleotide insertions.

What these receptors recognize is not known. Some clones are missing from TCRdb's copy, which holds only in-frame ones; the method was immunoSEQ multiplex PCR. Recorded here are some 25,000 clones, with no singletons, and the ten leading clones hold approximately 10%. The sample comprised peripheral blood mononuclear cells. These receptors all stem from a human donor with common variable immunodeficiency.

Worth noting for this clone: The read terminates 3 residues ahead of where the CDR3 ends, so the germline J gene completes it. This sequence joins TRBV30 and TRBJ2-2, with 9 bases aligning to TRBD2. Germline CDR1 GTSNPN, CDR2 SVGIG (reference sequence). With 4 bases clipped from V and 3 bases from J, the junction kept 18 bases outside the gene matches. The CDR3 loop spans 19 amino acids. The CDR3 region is CAWKQGIWAAGGHTGELFF. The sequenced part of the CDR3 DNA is TGTGCCTGGAAACAGGGAATATGGGCAGCGGGGGGCCACACCGGGGAG.

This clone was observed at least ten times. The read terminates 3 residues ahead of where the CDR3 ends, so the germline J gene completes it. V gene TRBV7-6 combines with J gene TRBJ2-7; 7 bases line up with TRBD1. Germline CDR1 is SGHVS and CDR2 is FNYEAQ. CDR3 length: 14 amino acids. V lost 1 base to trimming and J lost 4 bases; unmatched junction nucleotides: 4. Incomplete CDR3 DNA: TGTGCCAGCAGCTTAGGACAGGGCAATTACGAG. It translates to CASSLGQGNYE. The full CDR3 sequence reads CASSLGQGNYEQYF.

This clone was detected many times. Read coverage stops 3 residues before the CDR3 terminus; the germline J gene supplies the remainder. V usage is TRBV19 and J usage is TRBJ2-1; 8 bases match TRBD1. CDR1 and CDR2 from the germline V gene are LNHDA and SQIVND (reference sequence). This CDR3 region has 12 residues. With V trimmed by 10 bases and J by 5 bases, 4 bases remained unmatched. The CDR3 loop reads CATWTGNNEQFF. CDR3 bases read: TGTGCCACCTGGACAGGGAACAATGAG.

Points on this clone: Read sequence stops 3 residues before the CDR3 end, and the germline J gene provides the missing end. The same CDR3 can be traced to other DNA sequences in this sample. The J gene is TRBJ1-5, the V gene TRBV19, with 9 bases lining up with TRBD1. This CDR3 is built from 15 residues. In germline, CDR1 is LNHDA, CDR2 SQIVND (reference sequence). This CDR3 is CASSISGQGQQPQHF. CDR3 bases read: TGTGCCAGTAGTATTTCGGGACAGGGTCAGCAACCC.

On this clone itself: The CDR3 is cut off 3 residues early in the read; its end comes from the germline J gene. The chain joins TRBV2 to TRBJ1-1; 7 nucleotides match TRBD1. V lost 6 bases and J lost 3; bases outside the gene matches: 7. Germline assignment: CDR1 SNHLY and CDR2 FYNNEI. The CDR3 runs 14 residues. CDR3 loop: CASRRQGVDTEAFF. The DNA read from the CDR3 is TGTGCCAGCAGACGACAGGGAGTGGACACTGAA.

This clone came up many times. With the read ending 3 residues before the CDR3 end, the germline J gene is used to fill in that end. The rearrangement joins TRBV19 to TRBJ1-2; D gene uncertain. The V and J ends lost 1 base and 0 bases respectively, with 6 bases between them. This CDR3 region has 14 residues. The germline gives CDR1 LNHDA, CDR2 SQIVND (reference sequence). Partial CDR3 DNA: TGTGCCAGTAGTATAGTGGTAGCTAACTATGGC. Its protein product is CASSIVVANYG. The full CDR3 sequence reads CASSIVVANYGYTF.

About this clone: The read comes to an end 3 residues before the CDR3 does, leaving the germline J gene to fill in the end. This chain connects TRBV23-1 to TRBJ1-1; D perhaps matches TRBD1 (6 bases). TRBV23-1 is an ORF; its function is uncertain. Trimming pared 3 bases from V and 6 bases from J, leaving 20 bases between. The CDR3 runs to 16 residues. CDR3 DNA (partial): TGCGCCAGCAGTCACCCTGAGGACAGAACGAGAGCTGAA. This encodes CASSHPEDRTRAE. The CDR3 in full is CASSHPEDRTRAEAFF.

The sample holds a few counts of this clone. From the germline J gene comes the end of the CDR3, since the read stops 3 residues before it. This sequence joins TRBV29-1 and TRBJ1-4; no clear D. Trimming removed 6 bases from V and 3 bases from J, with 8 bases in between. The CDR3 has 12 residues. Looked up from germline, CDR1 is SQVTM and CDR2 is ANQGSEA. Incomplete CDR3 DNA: TGCAGCGTACAGTCAGCTAATGAAAAA. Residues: CSVQSANEK. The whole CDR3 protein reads CSVQSANEKLFF.

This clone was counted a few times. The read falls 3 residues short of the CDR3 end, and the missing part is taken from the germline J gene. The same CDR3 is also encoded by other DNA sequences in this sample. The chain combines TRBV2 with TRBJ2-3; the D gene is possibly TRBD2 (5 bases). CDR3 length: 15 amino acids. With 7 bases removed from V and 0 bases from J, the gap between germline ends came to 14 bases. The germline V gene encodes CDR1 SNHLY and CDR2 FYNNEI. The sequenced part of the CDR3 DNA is TGTGCCAGCACCCTTCTGCGGGCTAGCACAGATACG. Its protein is CASTLLRASTDT. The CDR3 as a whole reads CASTLLRASTDTQYF.

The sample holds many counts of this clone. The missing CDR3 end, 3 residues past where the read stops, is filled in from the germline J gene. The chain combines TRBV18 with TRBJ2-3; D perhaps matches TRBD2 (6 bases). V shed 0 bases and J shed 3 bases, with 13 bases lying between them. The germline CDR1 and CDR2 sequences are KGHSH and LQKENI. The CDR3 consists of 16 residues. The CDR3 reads CASSPPRRGYTDTQYF. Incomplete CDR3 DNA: TGTGCCAGCTCACCACCGAGGAGGGGATATACAGATACG.

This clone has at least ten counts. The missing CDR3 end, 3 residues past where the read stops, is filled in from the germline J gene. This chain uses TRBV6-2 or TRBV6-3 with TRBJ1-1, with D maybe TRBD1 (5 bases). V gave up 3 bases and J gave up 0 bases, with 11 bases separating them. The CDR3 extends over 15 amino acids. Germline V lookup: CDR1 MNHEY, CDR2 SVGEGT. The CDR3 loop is CASSYPTVMNTEAFF. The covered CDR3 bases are TGTGCCAGCAGTTATCCGACAGTCATGAACACTGAA.

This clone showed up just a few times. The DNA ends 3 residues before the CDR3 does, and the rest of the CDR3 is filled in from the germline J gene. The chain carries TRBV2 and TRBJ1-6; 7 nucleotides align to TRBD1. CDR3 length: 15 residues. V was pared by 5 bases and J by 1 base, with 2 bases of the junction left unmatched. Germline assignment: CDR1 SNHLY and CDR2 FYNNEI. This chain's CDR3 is CASSRQGSYNSPLHF. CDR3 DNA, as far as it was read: TGTGCCAGCAGTCGACAGGGTTCCTATAATTCACCC.

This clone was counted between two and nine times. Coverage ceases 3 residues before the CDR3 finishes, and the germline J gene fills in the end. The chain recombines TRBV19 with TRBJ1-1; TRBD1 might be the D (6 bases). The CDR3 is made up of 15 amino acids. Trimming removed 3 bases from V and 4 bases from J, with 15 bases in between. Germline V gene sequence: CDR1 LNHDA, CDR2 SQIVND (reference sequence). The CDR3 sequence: CASSIGLGGRTEAFF. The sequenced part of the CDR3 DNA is TGTGCCAGTAGTATTGGGCTGGGGGGGCGCACTGAA.

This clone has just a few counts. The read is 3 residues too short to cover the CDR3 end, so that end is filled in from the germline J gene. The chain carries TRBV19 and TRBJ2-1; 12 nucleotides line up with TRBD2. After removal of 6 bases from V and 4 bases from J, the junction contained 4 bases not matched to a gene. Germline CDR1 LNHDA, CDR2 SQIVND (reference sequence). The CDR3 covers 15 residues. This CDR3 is CASRQGLAGYNEQFF. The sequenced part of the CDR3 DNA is TGTGCCAGTAGACAGGGACTAGCGGGTTACAATGAG.

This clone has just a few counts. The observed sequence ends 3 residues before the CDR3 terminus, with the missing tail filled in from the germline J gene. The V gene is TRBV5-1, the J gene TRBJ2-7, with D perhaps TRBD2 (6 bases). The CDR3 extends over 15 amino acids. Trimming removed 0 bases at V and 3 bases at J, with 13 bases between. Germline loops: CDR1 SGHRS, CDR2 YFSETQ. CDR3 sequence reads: CASSLDGGKYYEQYF. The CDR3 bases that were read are TGCGCCAGCAGCTTGGATGGGGGGAAATACTACGAG.

The CDR3 protein is CASSLVGHAETQYF. The sequenced CDR3 bases are TGTGCCAGCAGCTTAGTCGGACACGCAGAGACC. The rearrangement uses TRBV7-6 and TRBJ2-5; possible D gene TRBD1, 5 bases. Coverage ceases 3 residues before the CDR3 finishes, and the germline J gene fills in the end. The CDR3 is made up of 14 amino acids. Germline assignment: CDR1 SGHVS and CDR2 FNYEAQ. The V gene lost 1 base and the J gene lost 4 bases, with 10 bases spanning the gap.